Listed here is a single T cell receptor beta chain. Its antigen is still unknown. Per germline, CDR1 MNHEY and CDR2 SVGAGI. Between the trimmed V and J ends, which lost 4 bases and 6 bases, there was a span of 10 bases. The CDR3 extends over 13 amino acids. The donors were members of the approximately 120-subject validation cohort (separate from the roughly 670-subject first cohort). This record belongs to a study of cytomegalovirus exposure and HLA in healthy donors. Study-wide findings and caveats: A few of the chains that were CMV-associated were confirmed in vitro to be specific for CMV antigens.

The repertoire was sequenced with immunoSEQ multiplex PCR; TCRdb's copy has only in-frame clones and lacks some. The sample shows roughly 60,000 clones, more than 90% of them seen only once. The receptor's source is a man between 18 and 35 years old in good health and CMV-seronegative. Material: PBMCs. The rearrangement uses TRBV6-5 and TRBJ1-5; no clear D. DNA for the CDR3: TGTGCCAGCAGTTCCGCGACAAGTCAGCCCCAGCATTTT. It yields the protein CASSSATSQPQHF.